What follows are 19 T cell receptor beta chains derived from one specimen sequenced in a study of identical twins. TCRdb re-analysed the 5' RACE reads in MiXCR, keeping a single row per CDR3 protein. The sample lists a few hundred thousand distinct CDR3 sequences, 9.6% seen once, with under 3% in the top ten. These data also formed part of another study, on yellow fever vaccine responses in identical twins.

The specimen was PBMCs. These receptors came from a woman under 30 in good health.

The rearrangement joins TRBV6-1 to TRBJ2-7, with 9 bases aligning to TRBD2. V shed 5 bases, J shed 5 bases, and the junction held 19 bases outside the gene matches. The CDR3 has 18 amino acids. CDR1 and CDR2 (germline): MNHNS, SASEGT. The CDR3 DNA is TGTGCCAGCAGTAAGGTACGGACCGGGACTAGCCCTGGAGACGAGCAGTACTTC. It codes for CASSKVRTGTSPGDEQYF.

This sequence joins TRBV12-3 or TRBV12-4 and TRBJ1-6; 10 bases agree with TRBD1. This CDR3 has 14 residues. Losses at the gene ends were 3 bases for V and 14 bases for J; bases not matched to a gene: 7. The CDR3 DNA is TGTGCCAGCAGTTTTCGACAGGGGGCTCTGACCCTCCACTTT. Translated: CASSFRQGALTLHF.

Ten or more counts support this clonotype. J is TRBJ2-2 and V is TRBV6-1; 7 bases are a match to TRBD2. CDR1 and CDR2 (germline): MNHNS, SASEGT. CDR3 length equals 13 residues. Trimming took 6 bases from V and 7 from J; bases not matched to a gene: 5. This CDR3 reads CASRRRGGGELFF. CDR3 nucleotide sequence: TGTGCCAGCAGGAGACGCGGGGGCGGGGAGCTGTTTTTT.

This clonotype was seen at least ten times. The CDR3 nucleotides are TGCAGCGTTGAAGCCTCGGATGAAAAACTGTTTTTT. Translated, it gives CSVEASDEKLFF. The chain joins TRBV29-1 to TRBJ1-4; D ambiguous. The V and J ends lost 1 base and 6 bases respectively, with 6 bases between them. The germline CDR1 and CDR2 sequences are SQVTM and ANQGSEA. The CDR3 is made up of 12 amino acids.

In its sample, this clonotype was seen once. CDR3 sequence reads: CAFSLRVSLPTQSSYEQYF. The CDR3 nucleotides are TGTGCCTTCAGTTTACGCGTGAGTCTACCCACCCAGAGCTCCTACGAGCAGTACTTC. V usage is TRBV3-1 and J usage is TRBJ2-7; D uncertain. Per germline, CDR1 LGHDT and CDR2 YNNKEL (reference sequence). CDR3 length: 19 amino acids. Trimming shortened V by 11 bases and J by 0 bases, and 32 bases separated the two germline ends.

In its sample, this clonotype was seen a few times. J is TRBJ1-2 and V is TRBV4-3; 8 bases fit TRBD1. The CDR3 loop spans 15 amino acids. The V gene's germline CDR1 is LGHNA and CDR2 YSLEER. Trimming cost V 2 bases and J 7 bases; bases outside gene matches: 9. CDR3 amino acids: CASSQSATGVVGYTF. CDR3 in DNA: TGCGCCAGCAGCCAATCCGCGACAGGGGTGGTTGGCTACACCTTC.

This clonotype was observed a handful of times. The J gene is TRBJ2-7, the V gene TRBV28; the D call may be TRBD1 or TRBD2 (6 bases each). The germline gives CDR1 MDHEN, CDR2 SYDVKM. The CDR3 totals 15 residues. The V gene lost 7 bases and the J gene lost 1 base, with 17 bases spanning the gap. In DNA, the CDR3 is TGTGCCAGCAATTTTGGGGGGACACTATCCTACGAGCAGTACTTC. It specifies CASNFGGTLSYEQYF.

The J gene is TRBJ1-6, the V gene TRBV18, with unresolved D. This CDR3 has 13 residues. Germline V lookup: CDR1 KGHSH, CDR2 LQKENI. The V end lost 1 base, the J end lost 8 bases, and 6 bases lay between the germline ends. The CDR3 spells CASSPRGDSPLHF. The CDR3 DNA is TGTGCCAGCTCACCACGTGGCGATTCACCCCTCCACTTT.

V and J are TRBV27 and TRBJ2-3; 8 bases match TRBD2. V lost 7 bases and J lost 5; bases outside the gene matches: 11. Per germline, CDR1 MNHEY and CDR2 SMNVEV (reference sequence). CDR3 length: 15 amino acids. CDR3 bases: TGTGCCAGCAACCTACGCGGGGGGCTGGGAGATACGCAGTATTTT. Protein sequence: CASNLRGGLGDTQYF.

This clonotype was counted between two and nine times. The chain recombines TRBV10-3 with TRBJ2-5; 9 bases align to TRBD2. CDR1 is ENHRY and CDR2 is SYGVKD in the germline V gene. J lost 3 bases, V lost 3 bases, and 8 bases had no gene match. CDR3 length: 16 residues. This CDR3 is CAISDYAGGYEETQYF. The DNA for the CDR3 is TGTGCCATCAGTGACTACGCGGGAGGGTACGAAGAGACCCAGTACTTC.

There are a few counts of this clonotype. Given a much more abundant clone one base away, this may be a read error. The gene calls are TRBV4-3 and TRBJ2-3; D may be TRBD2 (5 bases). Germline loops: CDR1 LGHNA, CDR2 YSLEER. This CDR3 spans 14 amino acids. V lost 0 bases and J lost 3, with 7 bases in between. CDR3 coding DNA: TGCGCCAGCAGCCAAGATCGGAGGACAGATACGCAGTATTTT. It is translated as CASSQDRRTDTQYF.

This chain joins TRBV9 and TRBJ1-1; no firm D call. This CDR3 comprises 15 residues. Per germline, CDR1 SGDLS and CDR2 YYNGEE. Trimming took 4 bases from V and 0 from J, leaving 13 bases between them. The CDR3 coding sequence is TGTGCCAGCAGCCCCGGTTGGACGGTGAACACTGAAGCTTTCTTT. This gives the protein CASSPGWTVNTEAFF.

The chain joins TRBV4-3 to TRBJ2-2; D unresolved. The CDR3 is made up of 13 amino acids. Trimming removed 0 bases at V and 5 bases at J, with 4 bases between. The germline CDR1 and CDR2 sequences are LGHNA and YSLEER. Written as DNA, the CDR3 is TGCGCCAGCAGCCAAGACGAGACCGGGGAGCTGTTTTTT. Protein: CASSQDETGELFF.

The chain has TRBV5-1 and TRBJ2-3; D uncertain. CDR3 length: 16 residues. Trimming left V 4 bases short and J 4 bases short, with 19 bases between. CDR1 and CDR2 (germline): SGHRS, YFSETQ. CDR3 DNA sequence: TGCGCCAGCAGCACAAAAGGCCGGGCGATCGCAGATACGCAGTATTTT. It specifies CASSTKGRAIADTQYF.

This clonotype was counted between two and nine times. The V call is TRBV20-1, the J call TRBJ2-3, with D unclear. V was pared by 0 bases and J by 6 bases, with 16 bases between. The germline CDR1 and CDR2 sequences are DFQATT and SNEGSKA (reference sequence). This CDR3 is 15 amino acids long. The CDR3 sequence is CSARDTRTSRDTQYF. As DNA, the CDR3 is TGCAGTGCTAGAGATACACGCACCTCACGCGATACGCAGTATTTT.

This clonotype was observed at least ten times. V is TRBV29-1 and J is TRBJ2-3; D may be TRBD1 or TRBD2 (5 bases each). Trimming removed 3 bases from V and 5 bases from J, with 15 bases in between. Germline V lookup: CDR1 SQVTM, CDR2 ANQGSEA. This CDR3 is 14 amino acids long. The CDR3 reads CSVERVTQGDTQYF. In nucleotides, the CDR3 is TGCAGCGTTGAGAGGGTAACTCAGGGAGATACGCAGTATTTT.

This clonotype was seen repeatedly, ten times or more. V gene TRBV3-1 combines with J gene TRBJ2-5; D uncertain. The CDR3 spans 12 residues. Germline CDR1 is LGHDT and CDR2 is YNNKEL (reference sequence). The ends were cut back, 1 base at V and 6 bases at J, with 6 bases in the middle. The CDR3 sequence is CASSQARKTQYF. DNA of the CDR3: TGTGCCAGCAGCCAAGCCAGGAAGACCCAGTACTTC.

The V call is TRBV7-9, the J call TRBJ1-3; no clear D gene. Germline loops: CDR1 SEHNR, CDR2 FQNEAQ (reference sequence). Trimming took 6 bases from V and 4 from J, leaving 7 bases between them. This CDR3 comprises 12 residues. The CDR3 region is CASSPGGNTIYF. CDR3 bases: TGTGCCAGCAGTCCCGGCGGAAACACCATATATTTT.

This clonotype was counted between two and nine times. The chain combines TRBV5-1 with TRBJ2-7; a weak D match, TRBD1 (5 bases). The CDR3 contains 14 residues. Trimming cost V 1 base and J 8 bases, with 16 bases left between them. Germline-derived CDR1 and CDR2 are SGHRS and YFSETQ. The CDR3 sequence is CASSLSQAVPKQYF. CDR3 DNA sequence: TGCGCCAGCAGCTTGTCACAGGCGGTCCCCAAGCAGTACTTC.